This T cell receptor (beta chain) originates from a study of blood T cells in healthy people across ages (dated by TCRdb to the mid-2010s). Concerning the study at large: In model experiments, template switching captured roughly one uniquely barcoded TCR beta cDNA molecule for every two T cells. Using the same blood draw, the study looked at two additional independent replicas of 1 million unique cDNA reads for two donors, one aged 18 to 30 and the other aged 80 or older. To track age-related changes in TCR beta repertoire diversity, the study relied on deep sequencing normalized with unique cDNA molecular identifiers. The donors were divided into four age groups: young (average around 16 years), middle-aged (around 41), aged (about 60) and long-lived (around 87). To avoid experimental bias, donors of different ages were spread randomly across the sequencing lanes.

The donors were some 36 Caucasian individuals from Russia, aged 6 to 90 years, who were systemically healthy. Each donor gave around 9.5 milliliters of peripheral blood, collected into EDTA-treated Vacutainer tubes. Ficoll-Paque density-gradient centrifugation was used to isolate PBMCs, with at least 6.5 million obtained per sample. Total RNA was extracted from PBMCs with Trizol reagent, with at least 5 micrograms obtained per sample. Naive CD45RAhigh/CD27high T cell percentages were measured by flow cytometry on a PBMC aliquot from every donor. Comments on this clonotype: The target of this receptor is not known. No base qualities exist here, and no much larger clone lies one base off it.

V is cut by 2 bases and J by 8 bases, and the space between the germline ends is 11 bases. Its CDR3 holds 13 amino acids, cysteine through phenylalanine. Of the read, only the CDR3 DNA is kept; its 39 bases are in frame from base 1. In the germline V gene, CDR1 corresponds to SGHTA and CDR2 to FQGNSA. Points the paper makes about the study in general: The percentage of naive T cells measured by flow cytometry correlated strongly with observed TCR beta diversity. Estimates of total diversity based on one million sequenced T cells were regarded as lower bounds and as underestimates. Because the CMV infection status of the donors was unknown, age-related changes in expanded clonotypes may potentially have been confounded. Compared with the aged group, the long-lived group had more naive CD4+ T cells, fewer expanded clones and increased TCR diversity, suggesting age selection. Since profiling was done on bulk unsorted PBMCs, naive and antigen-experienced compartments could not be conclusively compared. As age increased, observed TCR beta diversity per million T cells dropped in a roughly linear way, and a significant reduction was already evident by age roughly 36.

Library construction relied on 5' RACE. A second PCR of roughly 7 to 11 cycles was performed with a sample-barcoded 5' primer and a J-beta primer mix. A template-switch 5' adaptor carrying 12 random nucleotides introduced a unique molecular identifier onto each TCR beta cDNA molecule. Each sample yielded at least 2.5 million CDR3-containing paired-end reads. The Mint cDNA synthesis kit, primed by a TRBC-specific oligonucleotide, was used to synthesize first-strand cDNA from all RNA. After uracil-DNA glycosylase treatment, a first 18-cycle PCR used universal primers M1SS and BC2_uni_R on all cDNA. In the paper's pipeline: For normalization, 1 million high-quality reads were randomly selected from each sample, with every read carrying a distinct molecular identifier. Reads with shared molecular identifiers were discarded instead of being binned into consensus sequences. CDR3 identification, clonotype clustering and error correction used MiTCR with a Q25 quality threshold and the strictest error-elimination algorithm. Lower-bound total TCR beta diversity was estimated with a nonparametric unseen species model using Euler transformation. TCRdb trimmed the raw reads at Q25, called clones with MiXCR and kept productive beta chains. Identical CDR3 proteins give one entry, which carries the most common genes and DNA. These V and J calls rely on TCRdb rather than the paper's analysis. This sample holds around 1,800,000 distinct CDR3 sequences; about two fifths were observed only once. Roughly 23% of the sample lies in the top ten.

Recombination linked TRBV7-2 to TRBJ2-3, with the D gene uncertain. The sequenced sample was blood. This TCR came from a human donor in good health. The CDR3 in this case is CASSLTESGTQYF. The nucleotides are TGTGCCAGCAGCTTAACCGAATCCGGTACGCAGTATTTT.